What follows is one T cell receptor beta chain and its context. Its antigen is not known. This specimen belongs to a study of response to subunit inactivated influenza vaccine. Whole-study findings and limits: Few new T cells, the authors suggested, are recruited by each seasonal influenza vaccination.

TCRdb ran MiXCR on the RT-PCR reads and lists one entry per CDR3 protein. Of hundreds of thousands of distinct CDR3 sequences detected, about a fifth appear once; the ten largest clones hold about a tenth. V was shortened by 7 bases and J by 3 bases, with 16 bases between the two germline ends. The CDR3 covers 14 residues. The germline V gene has CDR1 MNHEY and CDR2 SVGEGT. The rearrangement uses TRBV6-2 or TRBV6-3 and TRBJ2-7; possibly TRBD1 for D (7 bases). This TCR came from a man between 50 and 59 years old who received an inactivated influenza vaccine. The sequencing used PBMCs from blood, collected 5 to 6 days after vaccination. The CDR3 sequence: CASNIGQDYYEQYF. CDR3 DNA sequence: TGTGCCAGCAATATAGGACAGGACTACTACGAGCAGTACTTC.